This TCR beta chain came from a study of identical twins. Study-level points and caveats: Beta out-of-frame twin sharing showed a weaker excess.

One entry per CDR3 protein results from TCRdb running MiXCR on the 5' RACE reads. The sample comprises about 690,000 distinct CDR3 sequences, 5.5% to 7.5% of which are singletons, and roughly 1.6% rests with the top ten. This clonotype was observed a few times. Its antigen is not identified. CDR1 is LGHNA and CDR2 is YSLEER in the germline V gene. The V end was cut by 2 bases, the J end by 15 bases, with 14 bases between. The CDR3 is 12 residues long. The sequenced sample consisted of naive T cells sorted from blood. The source is a man between 18 and 29 years old in good health. This sequence joins TRBV4-3 and TRBJ2-1, with no clear D. CDR3 loop: CASSQISGPPFF. CDR3 nucleotides: TGCGCCAGCAGCCAAATCTCCGGCCCCCCGTTCTTC.